This TCR beta chain is from a study of T cell repertoires in cytomegalovirus infection. J lost 0 bases, V lost 1 base, and 6 bases had no gene match. Looked up from germline, CDR1 is MGHRA and CDR2 is YSYEKL. This CDR3 spans 18 amino acids. Note on this clonotype: The antigen remains unidentified.

TCRdb redid the calling of the reads with MiXCR, one entry per CDR3 protein. The sample comprises about 890,000 distinct CDR3 sequences, roughly 31% of which are singletons, and around an eighth rests with the top ten. The V call is TRBV4-1, the J call TRBJ2-3; 11 bases align to TRBD2. The sequence derives from a human donor in good health (CMV status not recorded). Some clones in this sample may be carry-over from other donors' samples. The sample consisted of cultured CD8+ T cells from PBMCs, taken from culture after CMV antigen stimulation. CDR3 sequence reads: CASSQVWLAGGSTDTQYF. The CDR3 DNA is TGCGCCAGCAGCCAAGTTTGGCTAGCGGGGGGAAGCACAGATACGCAGTATTTT.